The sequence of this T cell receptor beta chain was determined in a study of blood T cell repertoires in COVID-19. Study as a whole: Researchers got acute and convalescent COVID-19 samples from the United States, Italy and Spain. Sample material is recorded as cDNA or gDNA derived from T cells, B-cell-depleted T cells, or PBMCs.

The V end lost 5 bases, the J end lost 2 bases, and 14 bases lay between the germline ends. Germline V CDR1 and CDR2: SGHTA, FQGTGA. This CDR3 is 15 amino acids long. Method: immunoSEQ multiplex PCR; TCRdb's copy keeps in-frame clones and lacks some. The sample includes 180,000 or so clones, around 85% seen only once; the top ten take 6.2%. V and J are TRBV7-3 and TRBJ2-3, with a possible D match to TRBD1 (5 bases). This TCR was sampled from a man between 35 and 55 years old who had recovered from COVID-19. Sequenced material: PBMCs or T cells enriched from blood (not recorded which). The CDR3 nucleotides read TGTGCCAGCAGCCCAATGGGGCCATCCACAGATACGCAGTATTTT. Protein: CASSPMGPSTDTQYF.